Listed below are T cell receptor beta chains from one sample, sequenced in a study of blood T cell repertoires in COVID-19. The method was immunoSEQ multiplex PCR; TCRdb's version includes in-frame clones alone and lacks a portion of them. This table holds about 68,000 clones, 85% to 90% found once. The source material was peripheral blood. These receptors were taken from a man aged 45 to 65 with acute or convalescent COVID-19. CDR3s include the opening cysteine and the closing phenylalanine or tryptophan. The D gene is left open where the match is weak. For some rows the clone size is stated as once, few or many, or as a class when expanded; others skip it.

V	J	D	size	DNA	CDR3
TRBV24-1	TRBJ2-1	TRBD2	NA	TGTGCCACCAGTGACCCTACTAGCGGAAGGGGGTCCTACAATGAGCAGTTCTTC	CATSDPTSGRGSYNEQFF
TRBV5-5	TRBJ1-4	NA	NA	TGTGCCAGCAGCCCCCCCCCGGGGAATGAAAAACTGTTTTTT	CASSPPPGNEKLFF
TRBV7-2	TRBJ1-5	TRBD1	NA	TGTGCCAGCAGCTCCGACAGGGCGCAGCCCCAGCATTTT	CASSSDRAQPQHF
TRBV6-1	TRBJ2-7	TRBD1	NA	TGTGCCAGCAGGGAAGGGACAGGGACCTACGAGCAGTACTTC	CASREGTGTYEQYF
TRBV5-6	TRBJ2-3	NA	NA	TGTGCCAGCAGCCCCGGGTCGGCAGATACGCAGTATTTT	CASSPGSADTQYF
TRBV5-1	TRBJ2-2	TRBD2	NA	TGCGCCAGCAGTTGGACGACTAGCGGGGGCACCGGGGAGCTGTTTTTT	CASSWTTSGGTGELFF
TRBV4-3	TRBJ1-4	TRBD1	NA	TGCGCCAGCAGCCAAGGGACAGGGACTAAACTGTTTTTT	CASSQGTGTKLFF
TRBV3-1/TRBV3-2	TRBJ2-1	NA	NA	TGTGCCAGCAGCCCCCGGGGTCGGGAGCAGTTCTTC	CASSPRGREQFF
TRBV15	TRBJ2-3	TRBD2	once	TGTGCCACCAGCAGAGCGTCCAGCGGGAGGCCCACAGATACGCAGTATTTT	CATSRASSGRPTDTQYF
TRBV28	TRBJ1-5	TRBD1	few	TGTGCCAGCAGCACCACCCGGGACAGGTGGGGCAATCAGCCCCAGCATTTT	CASSTTRDRWGNQPQHF
TRBV2	TRBJ2-1	NA	NA	TGTGCCAGCAGTCCAGATAGCGTGGGTTCCTACAATGAGCAGTTCTTC	CASSPDSVGSYNEQFF
TRBV2	TRBJ1-5	NA	NA	TGTGCCAGCACTCCTTGGGGGGGCGGCAATCAGCCCCAGCATTTT	CASTPWGGGNQPQHF
TRBV15	TRBJ2-4	NA	NA	TGTGCCACCAGCAGAGATCTGGGAGTCCCAAACATTCAGTACTTC	CATSRDLGVPNIQYF
TRBV4-1	TRBJ2-1	TRBD1	NA	TGCGCCAGCAGGCAGGGTCCCCTTAGGACAGGCTGGGTGAAAGCACGCCCCAATGAGCAGTTCTTC	CASRQGPLRTGWVKARPNEQFF
TRBV5-4	TRBJ2-3	TRBD2	NA	TGTGCCAGCAGCGTGGCTAGCGGGAGGGCCGCAGATACGCAGTATTTT	CASSVASGRAADTQYF
TRBV19	TRBJ1-4	NA	NA	TGTGCCAGTAGCTGGACAGTTAATGAAAAACTGTTTTTT	CASSWTVNEKLFF
TRBV5-1	TRBJ2-5	TRBD1	NA	TGCGCCAGCAGCGGACCCGGGACAGGGGGAACCTGGGAGACCCAGTACTTC	CASSGPGTGGTWETQYF
TRBV28	TRBJ2-7	TRBD2	NA	TGTGCCAGCAGTCCGGTGGGACTAGCGGAAACCTACGAGCAGTACTTC	CASSPVGLAETYEQYF
TRBV10-1	TRBJ1-5	NA	once	TGCGCCAGCAGTGGTGGACTTCTTAGTAATCAGCCCCAGCATTTT	CASSGGLLSNQPQHF
TRBV9	TRBJ1-4	NA	NA	TGTGCCAGCAGCATAGTTCGTGCAACTAATGAAAAACTGTTTTTT	CASSIVRATNEKLFF
TRBV6-7	TRBJ2-3	NA	NA	TGTGCCACAGTAGCCCCAGGCACAGATACGCAGTATTTT	CATVAPGTDTQYF
TRBV19	TRBJ1-5	NA	NA	TGTGCCAGTAACCCGGGGTTAAATCAGCCCCAGCATTTT	CASNPGLNQPQHF
TRBV30	TRBJ2-7	TRBD2	NA	TGTGCCTGGAGTGACCCTCCGCGGCTAGCGGGGACCTACGAGCAGTACTTC	CAWSDPPRLAGTYEQYF
TRBV18	TRBJ2-4	TRBD2	NA	TGTGCCAGCTCACCATCGGCGGGAGGCCCGACCAAAAACATTCAGTACTTC	CASSPSAGGPTKNIQYF
TRBV6-1	TRBJ1-1	NA	NA	TGTGCCAGCAGTGAATCGCAGGGTAGGAAGGTTGGCACTGAAGCTTTCTTT	CASSESQGRKVGTEAFF
TRBV7-9	TRBJ1-3	NA	NA	TGTGCCAGCAGCCCCCCGCGGTCGGGGATCTCTGGAAACACCATATATTTT	CASSPPRSGISGNTIYF
TRBV6-4	TRBJ2-1	NA	once	TGTGCCAGCAGTGAAGAGGACTGGGGTGAGCAGTTCTTC	CASSEEDWGEQFF
TRBV30	TRBJ2-3	NA	NA	TGTGCCTGGAGTGCGGGCAGGGGATTCTCAGATACGCAGTATTTT	CAWSAGRGFSDTQYF
TRBV2	TRBJ2-2	NA	NA	TGTGCCAGCAGTGATTCGCAGATGAACACCGGGGAGCTGTTTTTT	CASSDSQMNTGELFF
TRBV5-1	TRBJ2-3	NA	NA	TGCGCCAGCAGCGCCCAGGGGCAAAGCACAGATACGCAGTATTTT	CASSAQGQSTDTQYF
TRBV5-4	TRBJ2-1	NA	NA	TGTGCCAGCAGCTTGGCCTTGTTAGCGCAAACCTACAATGAGCAGTTCTTC	CASSLALLAQTYNEQFF
TRBV6-2/TRBV6-3	TRBJ2-1	NA	NA	TGTGCCAGCAGTTCACCCAGCGGAGAGCAGTTCTTC	CASSSPSGEQFF
TRBV11-3	TRBJ2-3	NA	NA	TGTGCCAGCAGCCCGAGGGCAGGCACTAGCACAGATACGCAGTATTTT	CASSPRAGTSTDTQYF
TRBV19	TRBJ2-2	TRBD2	NA	TGTGCCAGTAGTGCTGCCGGGACTAGCGGGAGATCCACCGGGGAGCTGTTTTTT	CASSAAGTSGRSTGELFF
TRBV7-2	TRBJ1-5	TRBD1	NA	TGTGCCAGCAGCTCTTCGGACAGGGGTAGCAATCAGCCCCAGCATTTT	CASSSSDRGSNQPQHF
TRBV27	TRBJ2-4	NA	NA	TGTGCCAGCAGTTTTGGGGGGTTTCCCAAAAACATTCAGTACTTC	CASSFGGFPKNIQYF
TRBV11-2	TRBJ1-2	TRBD1	NA	TGTGCCAGCAGCTTAGATAAAGGGACAGGGCTTGGCTACACCTTC	CASSLDKGTGLGYTF
TRBV6-2/TRBV6-3	TRBJ2-1	NA	NA	TGTGCCAGCAGTGCAAACGTACAGGGCAATGAGCAGTTCTTC	CASSANVQGNEQFF
TRBV19	TRBJ1-5	TRBD1	NA	TGTGCCAGTAGTATGAGACAGGGGGATAGCAATCAGCCCCAGCATTTT	CASSMRQGDSNQPQHF
TRBV5-4	TRBJ2-5	NA	NA	TGTGCCAGCAGCACCGGGGGTTACGGGCAAAAAGAGACCCAGTACTTC	CASSTGGYGQKETQYF
TRBV3-1/TRBV3-2	TRBJ1-5	TRBD1	NA	TGTGCCAGCAGTCCGACAGGGGATCAGCCCCAGCATTTT	CASSPTGDQPQHF